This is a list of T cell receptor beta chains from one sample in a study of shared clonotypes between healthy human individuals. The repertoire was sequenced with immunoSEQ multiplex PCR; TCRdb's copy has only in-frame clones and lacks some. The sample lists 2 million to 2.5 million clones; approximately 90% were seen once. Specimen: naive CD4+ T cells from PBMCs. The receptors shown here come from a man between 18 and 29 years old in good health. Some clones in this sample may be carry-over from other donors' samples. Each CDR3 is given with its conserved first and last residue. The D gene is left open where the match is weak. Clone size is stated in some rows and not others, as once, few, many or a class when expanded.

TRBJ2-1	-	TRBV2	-	CASSEWGYNEQFF	TGTGCCAGCAGTGAATGGGGGTACAATGAGCAGTTCTTC
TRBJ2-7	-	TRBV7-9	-	CASSLRLVETKEQYF	TGTGCCAGCAGCTTACGGCTGGTCGAAACAAAAGAGCAGTACTTC
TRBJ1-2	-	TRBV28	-	CASSRTASYGYTF	TGTGCCAGCAGTCGGACAGCCTCCTATGGCTACACCTTC
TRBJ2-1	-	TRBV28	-	CASSLRTAYNEQFF	TGTGCCAGCAGTTTAAGGACAGCCTACAATGAGCAGTTCTTC
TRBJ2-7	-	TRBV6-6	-	CASSGTYYEQYF	TGTGCCAGCTCCGGGACTTACTACGAGCAGTACTTC
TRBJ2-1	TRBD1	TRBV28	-	CASSTTGQGNYEQFF	TGTGCCAGCAGCACGACGGGACAGGGTAACTATGAGCAGTTCTTC
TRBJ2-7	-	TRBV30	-	CAWSVGSSYEQYF	TGTGCCTGGAGTGTGGGCAGCTCCTACGAGCAGTACTTC
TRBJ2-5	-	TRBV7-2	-	CASRQLKSPAQYF	TGTGCCAGCAGACAACTTAAATCGCCGGCCCAGTACTTC
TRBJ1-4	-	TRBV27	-	CASGVRVEKLFF	TGTGCCAGCGGTGTAAGGGTCGAAAAACTGTTTTTT
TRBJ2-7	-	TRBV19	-	CASSIGTRQHPYEQYF	TGTGCCAGTAGTATAGGCACACGACAGCATCCCTACGAGCAGTACTTC
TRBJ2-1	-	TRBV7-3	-	CASSASSNSYNEQFF	TGTGCCAGCAGCGCCAGCTCGAACTCCTACAATGAGCAGTTCTTC
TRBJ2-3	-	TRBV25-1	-	CASSGARGGTQYF	TGTGCCAGCAGTGGGGCGAGGGGCGGCACGCAGTATTTT
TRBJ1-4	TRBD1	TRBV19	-	CASSIAGTGWNEKLFF	TGTGCCAGTAGTATAGCCGGGACAGGGTGGAATGAAAAACTGTTTTTT
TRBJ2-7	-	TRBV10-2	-	CARDRDEAYEQYF	TGCGCCAGAGACCGGGACGAAGCCTACGAGCAGTACTTC
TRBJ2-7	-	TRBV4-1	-	CASSQLNIGTPYEQYF	TGCGCCAGCAGCCAATTGAATATAGGGACCCCCTACGAGCAGTACTTC
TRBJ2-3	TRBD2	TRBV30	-	CACGLGFGADTQYF	TGTGCCTGTGGACTAGGGTTTGGCGCAGATACGCAGTATTTT
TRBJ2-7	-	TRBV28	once	CASSPLRVANEQYF	TGTGCCAGCAGTCCCCTCCGGGTCGCCAACGAGCAGTACTTC
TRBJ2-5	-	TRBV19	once	CASAPRGAQETQYF	TGTGCCAGTGCCCCTCGAGGGGCCCAAGAGACCCAGTACTTC
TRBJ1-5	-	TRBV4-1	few	CASSQEALTVIQPQHF	TGCGCCAGCAGCCAAGAAGCTCTGACTGTTATTCAGCCCCAGCATTTT
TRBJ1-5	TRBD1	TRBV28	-	CASISGTGAHQPQHF	TGTGCCAGCATTTCCGGGACAGGGGCACATCAGCCCCAGCATTTT
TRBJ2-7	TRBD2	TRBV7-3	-	CASSLNSAGTSVSSYEQYF	TGTGCCAGCAGCTTAAATTCTGCGGGGACTAGCGTTAGCTCCTACGAGCAGTACTTC
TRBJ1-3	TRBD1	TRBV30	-	CAWGTGGSGNTIYF	TGTGCCTGGGGGACAGGGGGCTCTGGAAACACCATATATTTT
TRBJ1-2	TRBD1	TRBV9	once	CASSPRQGFNYGYTF	TGTGCCAGCAGCCCCCGACAGGGGTTTAACTATGGCTACACCTTC
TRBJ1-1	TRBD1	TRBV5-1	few	CASRRQGPLRTEAFF	TGCGCCAGCAGACGACAGGGTCCGTTGCGGACTGAAGCTTTCTTT
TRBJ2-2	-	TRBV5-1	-	CASAWTVGTGELFF	TGCGCCAGCGCGTGGACTGTGGGCACCGGGGAGCTGTTTTTT
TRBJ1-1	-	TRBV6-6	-	CASSYGAGYGNTEAFF	TGTGCCAGCAGTTACGGGGCAGGGTATGGGAACACTGAAGCTTTCTTT
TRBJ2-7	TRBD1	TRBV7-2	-	CASSFQGAEQYF	TGTGCCAGCAGCTTCCAGGGGGCCGAGCAGTACTTC
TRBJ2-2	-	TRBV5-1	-	CASSLGFGLHPNTGELFF	TGCGCCAGCAGCTTGGGGTTCGGGCTTCATCCGAACACCGGGGAGCTGTTTTTT
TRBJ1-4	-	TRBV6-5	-	CASTTRGATNEKLFF	TGTGCCAGCACGACCCGGGGAGCAACTAATGAAAAACTGTTTTTT
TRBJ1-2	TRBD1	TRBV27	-	CASSSTSQGGYTF	TGTGCCAGCAGTTCCACTTCACAGGGGGGCTACACCTTC
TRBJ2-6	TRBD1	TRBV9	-	CASSAPDRAGANVLTF	TGTGCCAGCAGCGCACCCGACAGGGCTGGGGCCAACGTCCTGACTTTC
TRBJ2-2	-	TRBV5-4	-	CASTLGVQGWTGELFF	TGTGCCAGCACGCTTGGGGTTCAGGGTTGGACCGGGGAGCTGTTTTTT
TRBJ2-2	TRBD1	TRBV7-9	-	CASRLRTGSPIANTGELFF	TGTGCCAGCAGGTTAAGGACAGGGTCCCCAATCGCGAACACCGGGGAGCTGTTTTTT
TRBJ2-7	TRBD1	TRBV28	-	CASSLEGAIYEQYF	TGTGCCAGCAGTTTAGAGGGGGCAATCTACGAGCAGTACTTC
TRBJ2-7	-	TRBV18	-	CASSRTRMGTYEQYF	TGTGCCAGCTCACGAACTCGGATGGGGACCTACGAGCAGTACTTC
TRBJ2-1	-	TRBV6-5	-	CASRQPPLGEQFF	TGTGCCAGCAGGCAACCTCCCCTGGGGGAGCAGTTCTTC
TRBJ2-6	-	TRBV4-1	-	CASSQVGGGSGANVLTF	TGCGCCAGCAGCCAAGTGGGAGGGGGCTCTGGGGCCAACGTCCTGACTTTC
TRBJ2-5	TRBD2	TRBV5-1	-	CASSSKITSGQETQYF	TGCGCCAGCAGTTCCAAGATCACTAGCGGCCAAGAGACCCAGTACTTC
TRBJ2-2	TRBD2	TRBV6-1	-	CASGTSGRVVGELFF	TGTGCCAGTGGAACTAGCGGGAGGGTGGTCGGGGAGCTGTTTTTT
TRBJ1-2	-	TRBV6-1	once	CASSEARGTFFISYGYTF	TGTGCCAGCAGTGAAGCGCGCGGTACCTTCTTCATTTCCTATGGCTACACCTTC
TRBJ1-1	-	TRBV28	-	CASSLYPAVNTEAFF	TGTGCCAGCAGTTTATATCCAGCGGTGAACACTGAAGCTTTCTTT
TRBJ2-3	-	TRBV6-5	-	CASRRADTQYF	TGTGCCAGCAGGAGGGCAGATACGCAGTATTTT
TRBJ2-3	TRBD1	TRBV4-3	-	CASSQDRGTDTQYF	TGCGCCAGCAGCCAAGACAGGGGGACAGATACGCAGTATTTT
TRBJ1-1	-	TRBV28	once	CASSPLMANTEAFF	TGTGCCAGCAGTCCCTTGATGGCGAACACTGAAGCTTTCTTT
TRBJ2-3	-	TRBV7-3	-	CASSLTGLNTDTQYF	TGTGCCAGCAGCTTAACGGGACTGAACACAGATACGCAGTATTTT
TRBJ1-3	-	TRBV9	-	CASSAQIQISGNTIYF	TGTGCCAGCAGCGCGCAAATACAGATCTCTGGAAACACCATATATTTT
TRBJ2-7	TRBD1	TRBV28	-	CASSPGQGSWYEQYF	TGTGCCAGCAGTCCCGGACAGGGTAGTTGGTACGAGCAGTACTTC
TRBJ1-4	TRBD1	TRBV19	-	CASSIRQGWEYEKLFF	TGTGCCAGTAGTATACGACAGGGGTGGGAATATGAAAAACTGTTTTTT
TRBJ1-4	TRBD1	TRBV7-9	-	CASSFGQGWNEKLFF	TGTGCCAGCAGCTTCGGACAGGGGTGGAATGAAAAACTGTTTTTT
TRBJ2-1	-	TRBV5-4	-	CASSGAGPYNEQFF	TGTGCCAGCAGCGGAGCGGGTCCCTACAATGAGCAGTTCTTC
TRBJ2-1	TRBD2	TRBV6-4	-	CASSDPAGGGREQFF	TGTGCCAGCAGTGACCCAGCCGGCGGGGGAAGGGAGCAGTTCTTC
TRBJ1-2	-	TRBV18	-	CASSPPSQGSYGYTF	TGTGCCAGCTCACCACCGTCCCAGGGTAGCTATGGCTACACCTTC
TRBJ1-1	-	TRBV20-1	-	CSASWGTEAFF	TGCAGTGCTAGCTGGGGCACTGAAGCTTTCTTT